Presented here are 24 T cell receptor beta chains from one specimen sequenced in a study of blood T cell repertoires in COVID-19 (dated by TCRdb to 2020 to 2022). Libraries were constructed by the immunoSEQ multiplex PCR assay. TCRdb's version of the immuneACCESS table is confined to in-frame rearrangements and falls short of the full clone set. An unresolved V gene accounts for under half of the shortfall where checked; the remainder is of unknown origin. This sample holds around 45,000 clones; under 85% were observed only once. The ten largest clonotypes hold approximately 8.4% of the sample. The sample was peripheral blood. These receptors were collected from a man of 80 years or more in a cohort sampled during active COVID-19.

To note about this clone: The same CDR3 also results from other DNA sequences found in this sample. V usage is TRBV5-1 and J usage is TRBJ2-7; 7 bases align to TRBD1. Germline lookup yields CDR1 SGHRS and CDR2 YFSETQ. The V segment lost 0 bases and the J segment 1 base; nucleotides outside the gene matches: 1. This CDR3 is 14 amino acids long. The CDR3 DNA reads TGCGCCAGCAGCTTGGGACAGGGATCCTACGAGCAGTACTTC. Translation: CASSLGQGSYEQYF.

The rearrangement joins TRBV27 to TRBJ2-1; 10 bases are a match to TRBD2. The CDR3 spans 14 residues. V gave up 4 bases and J gave up 6 bases; unmatched junction bases: 3. The germline V gene has CDR1 MNHEY and CDR2 SMNVEV (reference sequence). In DNA form, the CDR3 reads TGTGCCAGCAGTTACCTAGCGGGAGCCAATGAGCAGTTCTTC. Translated: CASSYLAGANEQFF.

This clone appeared once. The chain links TRBV28 to TRBJ1-1, with 10 bases fitting TRBD1. The CDR3 runs 14 residues. The ends lost 6 bases at V and 4 bases at J; junction bases unmatched: 5. Germline CDR1 MDHEN, CDR2 SYDVKM. The CDR3 loop reads CASRRGQGSTEAFF. For the CDR3, the DNA is TGTGCCAGCAGGAGGGGACAGGGGTCCACTGAAGCTTTCTTT.

V is TRBV3-1 (or the pseudogene TRBV3-2) and J is TRBJ1-2; D possibly corresponds to TRBD1 (6 bases). Germline values: CDR1 LGHDT, CDR2 YNNKEL (reference sequence). V lost 4 bases, J lost 8 bases, and 14 bases lay in between. CDR3 size: 13 residues. This CDR3 is CASSPGAGAGYTF. CDR3 DNA: TGTGCCAGCAGCCCCGGAGCAGGGGCCGGCTACACCTTC.

The genes are TRBV11-2 and TRBJ1-3; D call uncertain. The V end was cut by 0 bases, the J end by 2 bases, with 11 bases between. The CDR3 consists of 16 residues. Germline values: CDR1 SGHAT, CDR2 FQNNGV. CDR3 nucleotides: TGTGCCAGCAGCTTAGAGGGAACGGGGACTGGAAACACCATATATTTT. This codes for CASSLEGTGTGNTIYF. Full variable domain (outside the CDR3, taken from reference TRBV11-2 and TRBJ1-3): EAGVAQSPRYKIIEKRQSVAFWCNPISGHATLYWYQQILGQGPKLLIQFQNNGVVDDSQLPKDRFSAERLKGVDSTLKIQPAKLEDSAVYLCASSLEGTGTGNTIYFGEGSWLTVV.

V is TRBV28 and J is TRBJ2-4; tentatively, D is TRBD1 (6 bases). V was clipped by 5 bases and J by 6 bases, with 17 bases between them. The CDR3 runs to 15 residues. The germline CDR1 and CDR2 sequences are MDHEN and SYDVKM. CDR3 nucleotide sequence: TGTGCCAGCAGTCCCGCCCCAGGGGTTGGAAACATTCAGTACTTC. Translating gives CASSPAPGVGNIQYF.

This CDR3 reads CASSSQGSRANEKLFF. The CDR3 DNA is TGTGCCAGCAGTTCACAGGGATCCCGGGCTAATGAAAAACTGTTTTTT. The chain has TRBV28 and TRBJ1-4, with D maybe TRBD1 (6 bases). This CDR3 contains 16 residues. From germline, CDR1 is MDHEN and CDR2 SYDVKM. V shed 4 bases and J shed 3 bases, with 15 bases lying between them.

DNA of the CDR3: TGTGCCAGCAGTTTACTAAGCCCTAACTATGGCTACACCTTC. This translates into CASSLLSPNYGYTF. This chain links TRBV27 with TRBJ1-2; D is uncertain. There are 14 residues in the CDR3. The germline CDR1 and CDR2 sequences are MNHEY and SMNVEV (reference sequence). V shed 2 bases and J shed 0 bases, with 7 bases lying between them.

The rearrangement uses TRBV7-9 and TRBJ1-1, with D tentatively TRBD1 (6 bases). The CDR3 sequence is 12 residues long. The germline V gene encodes CDR1 SEHNR and CDR2 FQNEAQ (reference sequence). With 5 bases removed from V and 11 bases from J, the gap between germline ends came to 15 bases. The CDR3 sequence is CASSAVQGLAFF. The CDR3 DNA sequence: TGTGCCAGCAGCGCTGTACAGGGATTGGCTTTCTTT.

CDR3 DNA: TGTGCCAGCAGCCTTAAAACGCCGGGACAGGGTACGGATGAGCAGTTCTTC. It is translated as CASSLKTPGQGTDEQFF. This rearrangement joins TRBV3-1 (or the pseudogene TRBV3-2) to TRBJ2-1; 9 bases line up with TRBD1. Looked up from germline, CDR1 is LGHDT and CDR2 is YNNKEL (reference sequence). The V gene end was trimmed by 4 bases and the J gene end by 8 bases; junction bases not matched to a gene: 15. The CDR3 totals 17 residues.

This sequence joins TRBV14 and TRBJ1-6; TRBD1 is a possible D gene (5 bases). The germline V gene encodes CDR1 SGHDN and CDR2 FVKESK. The V end was cut by 2 bases, the J end by 1 base, with 6 bases between. The CDR3 is made up of 15 amino acids. The CDR3 region has the DNA TGTGCCAGCAGCCAACAGGGTTCCTATAATTCACCCCTCCACTTT. Its protein product is CASSQQGSYNSPLHF.

This chain joins TRBV7-2 and TRBJ1-1; weak D call: TRBD1 (6 bases). V dropped 3 bases and J dropped 1 base, with 12 bases sitting between them. The CDR3 totals 15 residues. CDR1 is SGHTA and CDR2 is FQGNSA in the germline V gene. The CDR3 nucleotides read TGTGCCAGCAGCTTTCAGGGGTCGACGAACACTGAAGCTTTCTTT. Its protein is CASSFQGSTNTEAFF.

V gene TRBV3-1 (or the pseudogene TRBV3-2) combines with J gene TRBJ2-1; 12 nucleotides align to TRBD2. Looked up from germline, CDR1 is LGHDT and CDR2 is YNNKEL (reference sequence). CDR3 size: 16 residues. With 4 bases clipped from V and 8 bases from J, the junction kept 9 bases outside the gene matches. The CDR3 loop is CASSPSLAGGFHEQFF. Written as DNA, the CDR3 is TGTGCCAGCAGCCCTTCTCTAGCGGGAGGGTTCCATGAGCAGTTCTTC.

V is TRBV5-4 and J is TRBJ2-3; 8 positions agree with TRBD2. The CDR3 is 13 amino acids. Germline CDR1 is SGHNT and CDR2 is YYREEE (reference sequence). V lost 3 bases to trimming and J lost 6 bases; unmatched junction nucleotides: 3. CDR3 amino acids: CASSSTSADTQYF. The CDR3 DNA sequence: TGTGCCAGCAGCTCGACTAGCGCGGATACGCAGTATTTT.

This clone was found once. The V and J genes are TRBV5-1 and TRBJ2-7, with D possibly matching TRBD1 (6 bases). V was shortened by 4 bases and J by 6 bases, with 23 bases between the two germline ends. From germline, CDR1 is SGHRS and CDR2 YFSETQ. This CDR3 spans 16 amino acids. The CDR3 loop is CASSRRDWGQLSEQYF. CDR3 sequence (DNA): TGCGCCAGCAGCCGTAGGGATTGGGGGCAACTCTCCGAGCAGTACTTC.

The chain couples TRBV19 to TRBJ2-2, with D perhaps TRBD2 (6 bases). V lost 5 bases and J lost 4, with 17 bases in between. The CDR3 is 16 amino acids. The V gene's germline CDR1 is LNHDA and CDR2 SQIVND (reference sequence). CDR3 in DNA: TGTGCCAGTAGTTTCCCCCGGGGGTCGGGCACCGGGGAGCTGTTTTTT. It encodes CASSFPRGSGTGELFF.

The V and J genes are TRBV9 and TRBJ2-3, with D possibly TRBD2 on 5 matching bases. The CDR3 consists of 15 residues. CDR1 and CDR2 from the germline V gene are SGDLS and YYNGEE. Trimming shortened V by 3 bases and J by 1 base, and 12 bases separated the two germline ends. CDR3 loop: CASSADGVGTDTQYF. For the CDR3, the DNA is TGTGCCAGCAGCGCAGACGGGGTCGGCACAGATACGCAGTATTTT.

This chain links TRBV5-4 with TRBJ2-1, with 10 bases matching TRBD1. Trimming took 3 bases from V and 8 from J; bases not matched to a gene: 11. The CDR3 loop spans 16 amino acids. CDR1 is SGHNT, CDR2 YYREEE, per germline (reference sequence). The CDR3 sequence: CASSWRDRGRVYEQFF. The CDR3 coding sequence is TGTGCCAGCAGCTGGCGGGACAGGGGAAGGGTTTATGAGCAGTTCTTC.

V and J are TRBV23-1 and TRBJ1-1; 7 bases line up with TRBD1. TRBV23-1 is assigned to the ORF class and has an uncertain function. V shed 3 bases, J shed 0 bases, and the junction held 7 bases outside the gene matches. The CDR3 extends over 16 amino acids. The CDR3 nucleotides are TGCGCCAGCAGTCACCAATCGGGACAGATGAACACTGAAGCTTTCTTT. This encodes CASSHQSGQMNTEAFF.

This clone was recorded a few times. The chain carries TRBV6-5 and TRBJ1-5, with D tentatively TRBD1 (6 bases). The CDR3 consists of 15 residues. Trimming cost V 6 bases and J 5 bases, with 17 bases left between them. In germline, CDR1 is MNHEY, CDR2 SVGAGI. CDR3 amino acids: CASRAGQLGDQPQHF. CDR3 bases: TGTGCCAGCAGAGCCGGACAGCTTGGCGATCAGCCCCAGCATTTT.

V and J are TRBV2 and TRBJ1-2; the D gene is possibly TRBD1 (6 bases). With 8 bases removed from V and 3 bases from J, the gap between germline ends came to 19 bases. Germline V lookup: CDR1 SNHLY, CDR2 FYNNEI. This CDR3 is 15 amino acids long. The CDR3 loop is CASRFPSTGDYGYTF. In nucleotides, the CDR3 is TGTGCCAGCCGCTTTCCGTCGACAGGAGACTATGGCTACACCTTC.

The chain recombines TRBV12-2 with TRBJ1-3; TRBD1, the table's D call, lacks a check against the DNA. TRBV12-2 represents a pseudogene. The CDR3 is 17 amino acids. Written as DNA, the CDR3 is TGTGCAAGTCGCTTAAAAATGACAGCTCCTTCTGGAAACACCATATATTTT. This gives the protein CASRLKMTAPSGNTIYF.

The gene calls are TRBV28 and TRBJ1-5; 8 bases match TRBD1. Germline assignment: CDR1 MDHEN and CDR2 SYDVKM. J was trimmed by 2 bases and V by 5 bases; bases with no gene match: 5. The CDR3 totals 15 residues. CDR3 DNA: TGTGCCAGCAGTCACCTGACAGGGGGCAATCAGCCCCAGCATTTT. Its translation: CASSHLTGGNQPQHF.

CDR3 nucleotides: TGCGCCAGCAGTGAGCCAGGTTTGGGCTACACCTTC. Amino acids: CASSEPGLGYTF. The chain employs TRBV10-1 and TRBJ1-2; D is undetermined. The CDR3 has 12 amino acids. Trimming cost V 2 bases and J 8 bases, with 9 bases left between them. Germline assignment: CDR1 WNHNN and CDR2 SYGVQD (reference sequence).